This TCR beta chain was recorded in a study of OX40 agonist ivuxolimab in advanced cancers. At the level of the study: Administration of intravenous ivuxolimab to patients occurred every 2 weeks at 0.01 to 10 mg/kg. Enrollees could have had prior anti-PD-1, anti-PD-L1 or anti-CTLA-4 therapy, which 40% had received. Study outcomes and limitations: Low normalized T-cell clonal expansion also characterized some of the nonresponders. Both CD4+ and CD8+ T cell populations in blood had undergone clonal expansion by week 6 at 0.1 to 3.0 mg/kg.

Germline-derived CDR1 and CDR2 are LGHNA and YSLEER. V lost 3 bases, J lost 0 bases, and 9 bases lay in between. This CDR3 is 14 amino acids long. This clone was picked up a small number of times. Its antigen is currently unknown. Sequencing was performed with immunoSEQ multiplex PCR; in TCRdb, only in-frame clones are kept and a portion is missing. The table has around 20,000 clones, 83% seen once. The V and J genes are TRBV4-3 and TRBJ2-7, with D perhaps matching TRBD2 (6 bases). The clonotype comes from an adult with an advanced solid tumor such as melanoma, head and neck, liver or kidney cancer. The specimen comprised CD4+ or CD8+ T cells sorted from blood, sampled in a trial of the OX40 agonist ivuxolimab. The CDR3 loop reads CASSQRDGSYEQYF. CDR3 nucleotides: TGCGCCAGCAGCCAGCGGGACGGCTCCTACGAGCAGTACTTC.